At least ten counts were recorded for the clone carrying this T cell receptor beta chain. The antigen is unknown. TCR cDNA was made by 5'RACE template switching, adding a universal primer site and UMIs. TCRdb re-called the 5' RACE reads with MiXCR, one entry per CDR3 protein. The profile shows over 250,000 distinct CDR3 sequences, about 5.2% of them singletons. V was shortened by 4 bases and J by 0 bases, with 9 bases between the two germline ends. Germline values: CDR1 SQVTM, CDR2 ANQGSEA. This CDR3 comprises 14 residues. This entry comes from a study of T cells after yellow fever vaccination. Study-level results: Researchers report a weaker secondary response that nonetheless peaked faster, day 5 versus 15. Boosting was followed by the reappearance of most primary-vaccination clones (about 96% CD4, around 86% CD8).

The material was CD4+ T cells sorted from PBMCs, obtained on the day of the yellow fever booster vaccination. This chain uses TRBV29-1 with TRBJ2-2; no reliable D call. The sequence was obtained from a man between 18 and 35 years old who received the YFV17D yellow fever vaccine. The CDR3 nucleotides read TGCAGCGTTGTCTTGCCAGCGAACACCGGGGAGCTGTTTTTT. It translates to CSVVLPANTGELFF.